This T cell receptor beta chain appears in the sequencing data of a study of blood T cell repertoires in COVID-19. The wider study: From the United States, Italy and Spain came samples of acute and convalescent COVID-19. From T cells, B-cell-depleted T cells, or PBMCs came the material, which was cDNA or gDNA.

Seattle patient enrollment occurred during active infection, with longitudinal follow-up thereafter. V lost 3 bases to trimming and J lost 0 bases; unmatched junction nucleotides: 6. CDR1 and CDR2 from the germline V gene are SGHRS and YFSETQ. This CDR3 has 17 amino acids. Authors' processing steps: Reference gene primer amplification yielded estimated nucleated cell counts. Using immunoSEQ multiplex PCR, the repertoire was profiled, and TCRdb retains in-frame clones only, with some absent. V, J and clone size were drawn from that table, and D and trimming were deduced from the DNA. The table lists tens of thousands of clones, 80% to 90% of them singletons.

This receptor was identified in a man aged 40-49 years with COVID-19, enrolled during active disease. The chain joins TRBV5-1 to TRBJ1-4; 9 nucleotides match TRBD1. What was sequenced was peripheral blood. The CDR3 here is CASSSGQGTATNEKLFF. Here the CDR3 DNA reads TGCGCCAGCAGCTCCGGACAGGGGACCGCAACTAATGAAAAACTGTTTTTT. Complete variable domain (other parts from reference TRBV5-1 and TRBJ1-4): KAGVTQTPRYLIKTRGQQVTLSCSPISGHRSVSWYQQTPGQGLQFLFEYFSETQRNKGNFPGRFSGRQFSNSRSEMNVSTLELGDSALYLCASSSGQGTATNEKLFFGSGTQLSVL.